These 20 T cell receptor beta chains were all obtained from the same sample, sequenced in a study of OX40 agonist ivuxolimab in advanced cancers. Repertoires were generated with immunoSEQ multiplex PCR, while TCRdb's copy carries only in-frame clones and drops some. The profile shows around 36,000 clones, roughly 84% of them singletons. The sequences come from CD4+ or CD8+ T cells sorted from blood, collected in a trial of the OX40 agonist ivuxolimab. The receptors come from an adult with an advanced solid tumor such as melanoma, head and neck, liver or kidney cancer.

The chain has TRBV11-3 and TRBJ2-7; D may be TRBD1 (5 bases). Trimming removed 2 bases from V and 5 bases from J, with 10 bases in between. Germline V gene data show CDR1 as SGHNT and CDR2 as YENEEA. The CDR3 runs to 13 residues. CDR3 region: CASSLREGDEQYF. The CDR3 bases are TGTGCCAGCAGCTTAAGGGAAGGGGACGAGCAGTACTTC.

This chain links TRBV5-1 with TRBJ1-1; 7 positions agree with TRBD1. CDR1 SGHRS and CDR2 YFSETQ come from the germline V gene. V trimming: 4 bases; J trimming: 1 base; junction bases outside the gene matches: 7. CDR3 length equals 15 residues. The chain's CDR3 is CASSGPGTENTEAFF. The CDR3 DNA reads TGCGCCAGCAGCGGACCCGGGACAGAGAACACTGAAGCTTTCTTT.

The rearrangement joins TRBV7-9 to TRBJ1-1; D remains ambiguous. The CDR3 is 12 amino acids. Germline V gene lookup returns CDR1 SEHNR and CDR2 FQNEAQ (reference sequence). Trimming stripped 3 bases from V and 11 bases from J, with 13 bases between. CDR3 amino acids: CASSFQTIQAFF. CDR3 bases: TGTGCCAGCAGCTTTCAGACAATCCAGGCTTTCTTT.

A few counts support this clone. CDR3 sequence reads: CASSYRFGGDEQFF. The CDR3 DNA reads TGTGCCAGCAGTTATAGGTTCGGAGGCGATGAGCAGTTCTTC. This rearrangement joins TRBV6-5 to TRBJ2-1; perhaps TRBD2 as D (5 bases). This CDR3 has 14 residues. V was clipped by 3 bases and J by 8 bases, with 14 bases between them. From germline, CDR1 is MNHEY and CDR2 SVGAGI.

This sequence joins TRBV5-1 and TRBJ2-2; D call uncertain. V shed 0 bases and J shed 1 base, with 7 bases lying between them. CDR1 is SGHRS and CDR2 is YFSETQ in the germline V gene. The CDR3 loop spans 15 amino acids. The CDR3 coding sequence is TGCGCCAGCAGCTTGGGCACCTTGAACACCGGGGAGCTGTTTTTT. Translation gives CASSLGTLNTGELFF.

The rearrangement uses TRBV11-2 and TRBJ2-1; TRBD2 might be the D (6 bases). The germline V gene has CDR1 SGHAT and CDR2 FQNNGV. V lost 0 bases, J lost 12 bases, and 9 bases lay in between. This CDR3 is built from 12 residues. This CDR3 is CASSLEGGVQFF. In DNA form, the CDR3 reads TGTGCCAGCAGCTTAGAGGGGGGAGTGCAGTTCTTC.

By its share, this clone is medium-sized. The chain combines TRBV30 with TRBJ2-1; D assignment may be TRBD1 or TRBD2 (5 bases each). CDR3 length: 13 residues. V was pared by 1 base and J by 7 bases, with 11 bases between. CDR1 is GTSNPN and CDR2 is SVGIG in the germline V gene (reference sequence). The DNA for the CDR3 is TGTGCCTGGAGTGAAGGGACGTGGAATGAGCAGTTCTTC. As protein: CAWSEGTWNEQFF.

This chain links TRBV5-1 with TRBJ2-7; D unclear. Trimming took off 3 bases at V and 1 base at J, with 5 bases between the two ends. This CDR3 comprises 12 residues. CDR1 is SGHRS, CDR2 YFSETQ, per germline. The CDR3 DNA is TGCGCCAGCAGCTCCCCGTCCTACGAGCAGTACTTC. Its protein is CASSSPSYEQYF.

This clone came up a few times. The chain employs TRBV2 and TRBJ2-7, with D unresolved. CDR1 and CDR2 from the germline V gene are SNHLY and FYNNEI. The CDR3 is 17 amino acids. Trimming cost V 1 base and J 0 bases, with 16 bases left between them. CDR3 loop: CASSEVPGDLSSYEQYF. The DNA of the CDR3 is TGTGCCAGCAGTGAAGTTCCTGGGGATTTAAGCTCCTACGAGCAGTACTTC. The variable domain in full, with the rest retrieved from reference TRBV2 and TRBJ2-7, is EPEVTQTPSHQVTQMGQEVILRCVPISNHLYFYWYRQILGQKVEFLVSFYNNEISEKSEIFDDQFSVERPDGSNFTLKIRSTKLEDSAMYFCASSEVPGDLSSYEQYFGPGTRLTVT.

This clone appeared a single time. The chain recombines TRBV5-1 with TRBJ2-5; 10 bases map to TRBD2. In germline, CDR1 is SGHRS, CDR2 YFSETQ. The CDR3 consists of 17 residues. Losses at the gene ends were 2 bases for V and 6 bases for J; bases not matched to a gene: 13. In DNA form, the CDR3 reads TGCGCCAGCAGCTTTATCTTAGCGGGAGGCCCTCGGAAGACCCAGTACTTC. The encoded protein is CASSFILAGGPRKTQYF.

The J gene is TRBJ2-5, the V gene TRBV11-2; 13 bases align to TRBD2. With V trimmed by 3 bases and J by 0 bases, 10 bases remained unmatched. The germline CDR1 and CDR2 sequences are SGHAT and FQNNGV. The CDR3 covers 19 residues. The CDR3 sequence is CASSFPFTSGGVHQETQYF. CDR3 DNA: TGTGCCAGCAGCTTCCCGTTTACTAGCGGGGGGGTCCACCAAGAGACCCAGTACTTC. The full variable domain, rest sourced from reference TRBV11-2 and TRBJ2-5, is EAGVAQSPRYKIIEKRQSVAFWCNPISGHATLYWYQQILGQGPKLLIQFQNNGVVDDSQLPKDRFSAERLKGVDSTLKIQPAKLEDSAVYLCASSFPFTSGGVHQETQYFGPGTRLLVL.

This clone was found once. The rearrangement uses TRBV5-1 and TRBJ1-2, with D perhaps matching TRBD1 (5 bases). CDR3 size: 15 residues. V lost 4 bases and J 0 bases, leaving 13 bases between the germline ends. Germline V gives CDR1 SGHRS, CDR2 YFSETQ. The CDR3 coding sequence is TGCGCCAGCAGCCCGTACAGGAGCGCTAACTATGGCTACACCTTC. Residues: CASSPYRSANYGYTF.

This clone appeared a single time. The chain is built from TRBV18 and TRBJ1-5, with 9 bases matching TRBD1. The J segment lost 0 bases and the V segment lost 5 bases, leaving 8 bases of the junction unmatched. The CDR3 contains 17 residues. Germline V gene sequence: CDR1 KGHSH, CDR2 LQKENI. The CDR3 DNA reads TGTGCCAGCTCAACCGGGACAGGGATTTATAGCAATCAGCCCCAGCATTTT. Translated, it gives CASSTGTGIYSNQPQHF.

The J gene is TRBJ2-1, the V gene TRBV18; D may be TRBD2 (5 bases). CDR1 KGHSH and CDR2 LQKENI come from the germline V gene. The CDR3 is 16 amino acids. V lost 3 bases and J lost 0, with 12 bases in between. CDR3 sequence reads: CASSPQSGSSYNEQFF. The CDR3 nucleotides read TGTGCCAGCTCACCCCAAAGCGGATCCTCCTACAATGAGCAGTTCTTC.

This chain uses TRBV5-1 with TRBJ1-4; D possibly corresponds to TRBD1 (6 bases). CDR1 and CDR2 from the germline V gene are SGHRS and YFSETQ. The CDR3 is 13 amino acids. The V and J ends lost 5 bases and 8 bases respectively, with 13 bases between them. The CDR3 here is CASREGEREKLFF. CDR3 DNA sequence: TGCGCCAGCAGAGAGGGGGAGAGGGAAAAACTGTTTTTT.

This clone was observed a handful of times. This chain connects TRBV11-1 to TRBJ2-3; 7 bases are a match to TRBD1. The CDR3 runs 14 residues. V trimming: 4 bases; J trimming: 5 bases; junction bases outside the gene matches: 6. The germline V gene has CDR1 SGHAT and CDR2 FQDESV (reference sequence). The CDR3, as DNA: TGTGCCAGCAGCTCGACAGGGCTCGGAGATACGCAGTATTTT. It is translated as CASSSTGLGDTQYF.

The chain has TRBV5-1 and TRBJ1-1, with D perhaps matching TRBD1 (5 bases). The germline CDR1 and CDR2 sequences are SGHRS and YFSETQ. The CDR3 has 16 residues. Trimming left V 4 bases short and J 4 bases short, with 20 bases between. This chain's CDR3 is CASSRDSPGRGTEAFF. The CDR3 DNA is TGCGCCAGCAGCCGTGACAGTCCGGGCCGCGGCACTGAAGCTTTCTTT. Using reference TRBV5-1 and TRBJ1-1 for the parts outside the CDR3, the full variable domain is KAGVTQTPRYLIKTRGQQVTLSCSPISGHRSVSWYQQTPGQGLQFLFEYFSETQRNKGNFPGRFSGRQFSNSRSEMNVSTLELGDSALYLCASSRDSPGRGTEAFFGQGTRLTVV.

The chain links TRBV27 to TRBJ1-3; D is ambiguous. V shed 7 bases and J shed 2 bases, with 12 bases lying between them. This CDR3 contains 14 residues. Germline V lookup: CDR1 MNHEY, CDR2 SMNVEV (reference sequence). The CDR3 DNA reads TGTGCCAGCAAAGATGTTGGGGCTGGAAACACCATATATTTT. Protein sequence: CASKDVGAGNTIYF.

V gene TRBV6-6 combines with J gene TRBJ2-7, with 10 bases lining up with TRBD2. This CDR3 comprises 15 residues. The V gene's germline CDR1 is MNHNY and CDR2 SVGAGI (reference sequence). The J segment lost 7 bases and the V segment lost 5 bases, leaving 11 bases of the junction unmatched. The CDR3 DNA reads TGTGCCAGCAGTAAGCTAGCGGGAGACTCTTGGGAGCAGTACTTC. Translation: CASSKLAGDSWEQYF.

The chain combines TRBV11-2 with TRBJ2-1; a possible D gene is TRBD2 (7 bases). The germline V and J ends were trimmed by 5 bases and 12 bases, with 23 bases remaining between them. Germline V gene data show CDR1 as SGHAT and CDR2 as FQNNGV. The CDR3 spans 15 residues. CDR3 region: CASSRKGGPIDGQFF. The CDR3, as DNA: TGTGCCAGCAGCCGGAAGGGGGGGCCGATTGATGGGCAGTTCTTC.